These 3 T cell receptor beta chains originate from one sample sequenced in a study of cytomegalovirus exposure and HLA in healthy donors. This PCR relied on a set of 60 Vbeta primers and 13 Jbeta primers. The repertoire was sequenced with immunoSEQ multiplex PCR; TCRdb's copy has only in-frame clones and lacks some. The sample holds approximately 240,000 clones; 75% to 85% are singletons and the top ten take roughly 2.5%. Material for sequencing was PBMCs. These receptors were collected from a woman between 55 and 75 years old in good health and CMV-seropositive.

This chain connects TRBV29-1 to TRBJ2-2, with D possibly TRBD2 on 5 matching bases. Trimming shortened V by 2 bases and J by 1 base, and 8 bases separated the two germline ends. From germline, CDR1 is SQVTM and CDR2 ANQGSEA. The CDR3 length is 14 residues. The CDR3 reads CSVERGWNTGELFF. Written as DNA, the CDR3 is TGCAGCGTTGAACGGGGTTGGAACACCGGGGAGCTGTTTTTT.

The chain couples TRBV5-1 to TRBJ1-4, with D possibly matching TRBD1 (5 bases). The CDR3 contains 14 residues. CDR1 and CDR2 (germline): SGHRS, YFSETQ. V was cut by 2 bases and J by 8 bases, with 13 bases left in between. CDR3 in amino acids: CASSLKGDGEKLFF. The CDR3 bases are TGCGCCAGCAGCTTAAAAGGGGATGGGGAAAAACTGTTTTTT.

Notes on this clone: A read error may account for a junction end that differs from germline. The chain joins TRBV6-1 to TRBJ2-1, with 7 bases matching TRBD2. The CDR3 spans 15 residues. CDR1 is MNHNS and CDR2 is SASEGT in the germline V gene. CDR3: CASSESPRMVAGGVF. The CDR3 DNA sequence: TGTGCCAGCAGTGAATCTCCCCGAATGGTAGCGGGCGGAGTCTTC.